This entry lists 30 T cell receptor beta chains sequenced from one sample in a study of CD8+CD57+ T cells in acquired aplastic anemia. Template material for TCR beta VDJ and CDR3 profiling consisted of genomic DNA. A single record per CDR3 protein comes from TCRdb applying MiXCR to the reads. The repertoire consists of about 200,000 distinct CDR3 sequences, with around three fifths occurring once and the leading ten covering about 60%. Patients chosen for sequencing had CD8+CD57+ cells that had expanded, as shown by flow cytometry. Source material: sorted CD4+, CD8+, or CD8+CD57+ T cells (not recorded which) from PBMCs. These receptors were obtained from a human donor with aplastic anemia.

In this sample, this clonotype turned up a few times. This chain uses TRBV5-1 with TRBJ2-7, with 7 nucleotides matching TRBD1. J was trimmed by 2 bases and V by 1 base; bases with no gene match: 15. The CDR3 has 18 amino acids. In germline, CDR1 is SGHRS, CDR2 YFSETQ. In nucleotides, the CDR3 is TGCGCCAGCAGCTTGTTGAATCTTGTGTCGAGGGGGCCCTACGAGCAGTACTTC. It encodes CASSLLNLVSRGPYEQYF.

The chain joins TRBV7-2 to TRBJ2-7; D call uncertain. CDR3 length: 13 residues. Deletions cut 5 bases from V and 0 bases from J, with 8 bases between. From germline, CDR1 is SGHTA and CDR2 FQGNSA. The CDR3 DNA follows: TGTGCCAGCAGCATCGGATACTCCTACGAGCAGTACTTC. Protein sequence: CASSIGYSYEQYF.

V usage is TRBV7-2 and J usage is TRBJ2-7; D unresolved. Trimming removed 5 bases from V and 5 bases from J, with 16 bases in between. Germline V gives CDR1 SGHTA, CDR2 FQGNSA. This CDR3 region has 14 residues. CDR3 in amino acids: CASSKERPPHEQYF. CDR3 bases: TGTGCCAGCAGCAAAGAAAGACCGCCCCACGAGCAGTACTTC.

This clonotype was detected ten times or more. A much larger clone lies a single base off, so this may be a read error. V is TRBV10-2 and J is TRBJ2-7; D is uncertain. Germline CDR1 reads WSHSY; CDR2 reads SAAADI. There are 12 residues in the CDR3. This CDR3 is CTSSSTGYEQYF. In DNA form, the CDR3 reads TGCACCAGCAGTTCGACCGGCTACGAGCAGTACTTC.

This clonotype was detected once. The chain couples TRBV20-1 to TRBJ2-5; 8 nucleotides agree with TRBD2. V lost 4 bases and J lost 5; bases outside the gene matches: 6. Looked up from germline, CDR1 is DFQATT and CDR2 is SNEGSKA (reference sequence). This CDR3 contains 13 residues. The CDR3 loop reads CSAKAGVEETQYF. The DNA of the CDR3 is TGCAGTGCTAAAGCGGGAGTCGAGGAGACCCAGTACTTC.

This clonotype was detected many times. V usage is TRBV12-5 and J usage is TRBJ2-5, with D perhaps assigned TRBD1 or TRBD2 (5 bases each). CDR1 and CDR2 (germline): LGHNT, FRNRAP. V lost 1 base, J lost 0 bases, and 15 bases lay in between. The CDR3 is 17 amino acids. In DNA form, the CDR3 reads TGTGCTAGTGGTTTGGACGGGACCGAGATGTACCAAGAGACCCAGTACTTC. Protein product: CASGLDGTEMYQETQYF.

V is TRBV5-5 and J is TRBJ2-1; TRBD1 or TRBD2 may be the D gene (5 bases each). The germline gives CDR1 SGHKS, CDR2 YYEKEE (reference sequence). V shed 2 bases and J shed 6 bases, with 18 bases lying between them. This CDR3 contains 16 residues. In DNA, the CDR3 is TGTGCCAGCAGCTTCTTCGGCGGGCAAAGGGGCAATGAGCAGTTCTTC. Translation: CASSFFGGQRGNEQFF.

The chain employs TRBV7-8 and TRBJ2-6; TRBD1 agrees at 7 bases. Germline CDR1 reads SGHVS; CDR2 reads FQNEAQ. The CDR3 spans 18 residues. V dropped 4 bases and J dropped 0; count of bases not matched to a gene: 9. CDR3 protein: CASSSHRDSRSGANVLTF. CDR3 DNA sequence: TGTGCCAGCAGCTCACACCGGGACAGTCGCTCTGGGGCCAACGTCCTGACTTTC.

The sample holds a few counts of this clonotype. The chain links TRBV24-1 to TRBJ2-5; possibly TRBD1 for D (7 bases). This CDR3 has 16 residues. CDR1 KGHDR and CDR2 SFDVKD come from the germline V gene. Trimming stripped 2 bases from V and 2 bases from J, with 14 bases between. Here the CDR3 DNA reads TGTGCCACCAGTGATTCCCTGACAGGGAGGCAAGAGACCCAGTACTTC. It is translated as CATSDSLTGRQETQYF.

This clonotype has only a few counts. This chain uses TRBV29-1 with TRBJ2-7, with 10 bases identical to TRBD1. Germline loops: CDR1 SQVTM, CDR2 ANQGSEA. This CDR3 spans 13 amino acids. Trimming took 5 bases from V and 0 from J; bases not matched to a gene: 1. CDR3: CSVWTGGSYEQYF. For the CDR3, the DNA is TGCAGCGTTTGGACAGGGGGCTCCTACGAGCAGTACTTC.

In the case of this clonotype: One end of the junction fails to match germline, which may point to a read error. The chain joins TRBV2 to TRBJ1-2; D not certain. Germline V gene sequence: CDR1 SNHLY, CDR2 FYNNEI. The CDR3 is made up of 12 amino acids. The CDR3 DNA is TGTGCTAGCAGTGACCATGGGGATGGCTACACCTTC. It encodes CASSDHGDGYTF.

The rearrangement uses TRBV24-1 and TRBJ2-1; 10 bases agree with TRBD1. V lost 7 bases to trimming and J lost 4 bases; unmatched junction nucleotides: 9. The CDR3 is made up of 16 amino acids. The germline V gene encodes CDR1 KGHDR and CDR2 SFDVKD. The CDR3 spells CATSDRGPRDYNEQFF. The DNA for the CDR3 is TGTGCCACCAGCGACAGGGGGCCCCGAGATTACAATGAGCAGTTCTTC.

This clonotype showed up just once. The rearrangement joins TRBV3-2 to TRBJ1-2; the D call TRBD1 from the table was never checked on the DNA. TRBV3-2 is flagged as a pseudogene. This CDR3 is 14 amino acids long. The CDR3 sequence is CASSQVGTNSGYTF. The CDR3 DNA follows: TGTGCCAGCAGCCAAGTCGGGACTAACTCTGGCTACACCTTC.

J is TRBJ2-3 and V is TRBV7-9, with D unresolved. The ends were cut back, 3 bases at V and 5 bases at J, with 9 bases in the middle. Germline CDR1 reads SEHNR; CDR2 reads FQNEAQ (reference sequence). The CDR3 loop spans 13 amino acids. CDR3 in amino acids: CASSLGQLDTQYF. The CDR3 DNA follows: TGTGCCAGCAGCTTGGGTCAGCTAGATACGCAGTATTTT.

The V call is TRBV25-1, the J call TRBJ2-7; a possible D gene is TRBD1 (5 bases). Germline CDR1 and CDR2: MGHDK and SYGVNS. The germline V and J ends were trimmed by 4 bases and 3 bases, with 13 bases remaining between them. CDR3 length: 14 amino acids. The CDR3 DNA reads as TGTGCCAGCAGTGGGGCAGGGAATCTCTACGAGCAGTACTTC. Translation: CASSGAGNLYEQYF.

This rearrangement joins TRBV2 to TRBJ1-5, with 7 bases matching TRBD1. Germline-derived CDR1 and CDR2 are SNHLY and FYNNEI. V dropped 7 bases and J dropped 1; count of bases not matched to a gene: 4. The CDR3 is made up of 14 amino acids. As DNA, the CDR3 is TGTGCCAGCACCGAGGACAGGAGCAATCAGCCCCAGCATTTT. Residues: CASTEDRSNQPQHF.

This clonotype was observed a handful of times. The chain has TRBV20-1 and TRBJ1-2; D remains unclear. Deletions cut 3 bases from V and 3 bases from J, with 14 bases between. Germline V gene sequence: CDR1 DFQATT, CDR2 SNEGSKA (reference sequence). CDR3 length: 14 residues. The chain's CDR3 is CSASVEGNDYGYTF. Here the CDR3 DNA reads TGCAGTGCTAGTGTGGAGGGAAACGACTATGGCTACACCTTC.

In DNA form, the CDR3 reads TGTGCCAGCAGCTTCTATTTTGCTAGCACAGATACGCAGTATTTT. Amino acid sequence: CASSFYFASTDTQYF. The V call is TRBV7-2, the J call TRBJ2-3, with no clear D. This CDR3 is built from 15 residues. Germline V gives CDR1 SGHTA, CDR2 FQGNSA. V was trimmed by 3 bases and J by 0 bases, leaving 10 bases between them.

The genes are TRBV9 and TRBJ2-7, with TRBD2 as a possible D gene (5 bases). The CDR3 is made up of 13 amino acids. Germline CDR1 reads SGDLS; CDR2 reads YYNGEE. The V and J ends lost 0 bases and 7 bases respectively, with 11 bases between them. The chain's CDR3 is CASSVERADEQYF. The CDR3 region has the DNA TGTGCCAGCAGCGTAGAGAGGGCAGATGAGCAGTACTTC.

This clonotype was detected only once. This chain connects TRBV7-4 to TRBJ2-7, with D perhaps matching TRBD2 (5 bases). With 5 bases removed from V and 4 bases from J, the gap between germline ends came to 12 bases. The CDR3 length is 13 residues. CDR1 is SGHVT and CDR2 is SQSDAQ in the germline V gene. CDR3 DNA: TGTGCCAGCAGCCGCTTAGGAGGATACGAGCAGTACTTC. Amino acids: CASSRLGGYEQYF.

The V gene is TRBV7-9, the J gene TRBJ1-5; no clear D gene. The CDR3 is 12 amino acids. V was shortened by 4 bases and J by 3 bases, with 4 bases between the two germline ends. CDR1 is SEHNR, CDR2 FQNEAQ, per germline (reference sequence). The CDR3 protein is CASSSFNQPQHF. In DNA, the CDR3 is TGTGCCAGCAGCTCCTTCAATCAGCCCCAGCATTTT.

This clonotype was seen just once. The chain uses TRBV25-1 and TRBJ2-2; D not resolved. V was shortened by 5 bases and J by 1 base, with 5 bases between the two germline ends. The CDR3 totals 13 residues. The germline V gene encodes CDR1 MGHDK and CDR2 SYGVNS. In DNA form, the CDR3 reads TGTGCCAGCAGTATTGAGAACACCGGGGAGCTGTTTTTT. Its translation: CASSIENTGELFF.

This chain joins TRBV20-1 and TRBJ2-1; D is uncertain. V was shortened by 4 bases and J by 0 bases, with 13 bases between the two germline ends. Germline V gives CDR1 DFQATT, CDR2 SNEGSKA (reference sequence). The CDR3 runs 15 residues. The CDR3 sequence is CSATGLPSSYNEQFF. The DNA of the CDR3 is TGCAGTGCTACGGGCCTTCCCAGCTCCTACAATGAGCAGTTCTTC.

The genes are TRBV2 and TRBJ1-4; D gene unclear. V was cut by 6 bases and J by 8 bases, with 10 bases left in between. CDR3 length: 12 residues. CDR1 is SNHLY, CDR2 FYNNEI, per germline. This chain's CDR3 is CASRGYGEKLFF. The CDR3 DNA sequence: TGTGCCAGCAGGGGTTATGGCGAAAAACTGTTTTTT.

This rearrangement joins TRBV6-6 to TRBJ2-7; D is unclear. CDR3 length: 11 amino acids. The V end was cut by 6 bases, the J end by 3 bases, with 6 bases between. CDR1 and CDR2 from the germline V gene are MNHNY and SVGAGI (reference sequence). CDR3 DNA: TGTGCCAGCAGCATTGACTACGAGCAGTACTTC. Translated: CASSIDYEQYF.

This clonotype was picked up a small number of times. This sequence may be a read error, since a much larger clone differs from it by one base. The chain is built from TRBV6-4 and TRBJ1-3; no firm D call. Looked up from germline, CDR1 is MRHNA and CDR2 is SNTAGT. V lost 4 bases and J lost 9, with 10 bases in between. The CDR3 has 12 residues. The chain's CDR3 is CASSGRPLTIYF. As DNA, the CDR3 is TGTGCCAGCAGTGGCCGTCCGCTCACCATATATTTT.

The chain's CDR3 is CASSGLTGNYGYTF. For the CDR3, the DNA is TGTGCCAGCAGCGGCCTGACAGGGAACTATGGCTACACCTTC. The J gene is TRBJ1-2, the V gene TRBV9; 7 bases are a match to TRBD1. The CDR3 is 14 amino acids. V lost 3 bases to trimming and J lost 2 bases; unmatched junction nucleotides: 4. Germline lookup yields CDR1 SGDLS and CDR2 YYNGEE.

The chain employs TRBV24-1 and TRBJ2-7; D is possibly TRBD1 (6 bases). Germline V CDR1 and CDR2: KGHDR, SFDVKD. The CDR3 extends over 14 amino acids. The ends were cut back, 7 bases at V and 1 base at J, with 13 bases in the middle. The CDR3 sequence: CATRTRTASYEQYF. In DNA form, the CDR3 reads TGTGCCACCAGGACCCGGACAGCTTCCTACGAGCAGTACTTC.

The chain carries TRBV7-9 and TRBJ2-7; D unclear. The germline V gene has CDR1 SEHNR and CDR2 FQNEAQ (reference sequence). There are 14 residues in the CDR3. V was cut by 5 bases and J by 2 bases, with 13 bases left in between. CDR3 protein: CASSISQAAYEQYF. CDR3 nucleotide sequence: TGTGCCAGCAGCATTTCGCAGGCGGCCTACGAGCAGTACTTC.

CDR3 sequence reads: CASRTGNSNQPQHF. As DNA, the CDR3 is TGTGCCAGCAGGACAGGAAATAGCAATCAGCCCCAGCATTTT. The chain uses TRBV2 and TRBJ1-5, with D tentatively TRBD1 (6 bases). V was shortened by 6 bases and J by 0 bases, with 9 bases between the two germline ends. The CDR3 has 14 amino acids. Germline V lookup: CDR1 SNHLY, CDR2 FYNNEI.